The 23 T cell receptor beta chains listed next were all sequenced from one sample in a study of OX40 agonist ivuxolimab in advanced cancers. Clones were sequenced by immunoSEQ multiplex PCR, and TCRdb holds only the in-frame ones, with some missing. The table includes under 80,000 clones, approximately 85% detected once. The source material was CD4+ or CD8+ T cells sorted from blood, sampled in a trial of the OX40 agonist ivuxolimab. These receptors came from an adult with an advanced solid tumor such as melanoma, head and neck, liver or kidney cancer.

The rearrangement links TRBV27 to TRBJ1-1; D remains ambiguous. In germline, CDR1 is MNHEY, CDR2 SMNVEV (reference sequence). The CDR3 is 13 residues long. Deletions cut 8 bases from V and 6 bases from J, with 16 bases between. The CDR3 loop is CASQGAGRSEAFF. CDR3 DNA sequence: TGTGCCAGCCAAGGAGCGGGGAGGTCTGAAGCTTTCTTT.

The rearrangement links TRBV7-2 to TRBJ2-5; 8 bases line up with TRBD2. This CDR3 has 15 residues. Germline-derived CDR1 and CDR2 are SGHTA and FQGNSA. V gave up 0 bases and J gave up 4 bases; unmatched junction bases: 4. The CDR3 DNA follows: TGTGCCAGCAGCTTAGCCAGCGGGGGACGAGAGACCCAGTACTTC. Translation gives CASSLASGGRETQYF.

This clone is labeled as large (0.1 to 1%). The chain links TRBV30 to TRBJ1-3; D is unclear. The germline gives CDR1 GTSNPN, CDR2 SVGIG (reference sequence). V lost 6 bases and J 2 bases, leaving 8 bases between the germline ends. This CDR3 region has 12 residues. The CDR3 sequence: CACSFTGNTIYF. DNA of the CDR3: TGTGCCTGTTCCTTTACTGGAAACACCATATATTTT.

The chain links TRBV27 to TRBJ1-4; maybe TRBD1 (5 bases). This CDR3 region has 15 residues. Trimming cost V 4 bases and J 8 bases, with 17 bases left between them. The germline CDR1 and CDR2 sequences are MNHEY and SMNVEV (reference sequence). The CDR3 nucleotides read TGTGCCAGCAGTTCCCCCGGGGCTGTAAGGGAAAAACTGTTTTTT. Its protein product is CASSSPGAVREKLFF.

The rearrangement uses TRBV9 and TRBJ2-1, with D maybe TRBD2 (5 bases). Germline-derived CDR1 and CDR2 are SGDLS and YYNGEE. This CDR3 has 17 amino acids. V was shortened by 0 bases and J by 8 bases, with 21 bases between the two germline ends. CDR3 sequence (DNA): TGTGCCAGCAGCGTAGGTCGCTGGGGAGTCTCGATCGATGAGCAGTTCTTC. This sequence encodes CASSVGRWGVSIDEQFF.

The chain has TRBV28 and TRBJ1-5; D gene ambiguous. Trimming pared 6 bases from V and 6 bases from J, leaving 9 bases between. From germline, CDR1 is MDHEN and CDR2 SYDVKM. This CDR3 is built from 12 residues. The CDR3 spells CASRLALQPQHF. The CDR3 coding sequence is TGTGCCAGCAGGCTCGCGCTTCAGCCCCAGCATTTT.

This clone was picked up one time. The rearrangement joins TRBV9 to TRBJ2-7, with 9 nucleotides matching TRBD1. The CDR3 sequence is 15 residues long. V gave up 3 bases and J gave up 8 bases; unmatched junction bases: 12. Germline V CDR1 and CDR2: SGDLS, YYNGEE. DNA of the CDR3: TGTGCCAGCAGCGAAAGGACAGGGGCGACTTTGCAGCAGTACTTC. This gives the protein CASSERTGATLQQYF. Complete variable domain (other parts from reference TRBV9 and TRBJ2-7): DSGVTQTPKHLITATGQRVTLRCSPRSGDLSVYWYQQSLDQGLQFLIQYYNGEERAKGNILERFSAQQFPDLHSELNLSSLELGDSALYFCASSERTGATLQQYFGPGTRLTVT.

V gene TRBV7-3 combines with J gene TRBJ2-5; 9 nucleotides agree with TRBD1. Trimming took 4 bases from V and 4 from J; bases not matched to a gene: 10. The CDR3 is 16 residues long. Germline V gene data show CDR1 as SGHTA and CDR2 as FQGTGA. The CDR3 protein is CASSWGRTGVRETQYF. The CDR3 nucleotides read TGTGCCAGCAGCTGGGGGAGGACAGGGGTGCGAGAGACCCAGTACTTC.

The chain joins TRBV28 to TRBJ1-3; D possibly corresponds to TRBD1 (5 bases). The CDR3 runs to 15 residues. Germline V CDR1 and CDR2: MDHEN, SYDVKM. V lost 1 base and J lost 2, with 9 bases in between. The CDR3 bases are TGTGCCAGCAGTTTATATAGGGGAACTGGAAACACCATATATTTT. It yields the protein CASSLYRGTGNTIYF.

This chain joins TRBV5-1 and TRBJ2-7, with 10 bases matching TRBD2. Germline CDR1 SGHRS, CDR2 YFSETQ. CDR3 length: 15 amino acids. V was clipped by 4 bases and J by 5 bases; unmatched bases: 9. CDR3 nucleotides: TGCGCCAGCAGCCCTCGTACTAGCGGGACCCACGAGCAGTACTTC. This codes for CASSPRTSGTHEQYF.

V gene TRBV11-2 combines with J gene TRBJ1-6, with unresolved D. CDR1 SGHAT and CDR2 FQNNGV come from the germline V gene. V was trimmed by 0 bases and J by 6 bases, leaving 0 bases between them. This CDR3 is built from 12 residues. For the CDR3, the DNA is TGTGCCAGCAGCTTAGATAATTCACCCCTCCACTTT. As protein: CASSLDNSPLHF.

The genes are TRBV5-6 and TRBJ1-5, with D perhaps matching TRBD1 (6 bases). Germline-derived CDR1 and CDR2 are SGHDT and YYEEEE. V lost 0 bases, J lost 0 bases, and 10 bases lay in between. The CDR3 contains 16 residues. Here the CDR3 reads CASSLGQGYSNQPQHF. The CDR3 nucleotides read TGTGCCAGCAGCTTGGGGCAGGGGTATAGCAATCAGCCCCAGCATTTT.

The rearrangement uses TRBV9 and TRBJ2-7; no definite D call. Per germline, CDR1 SGDLS and CDR2 YYNGEE. The CDR3 covers 13 residues. The V end was cut by 9 bases, the J end by 5 bases, with 18 bases between. The CDR3 bases are TGTGCCACCGAGACGCACTTCGACCACGAGCAGTACTTC. The encoded protein is CATETHFDHEQYF.

J is TRBJ1-5 and V is TRBV2; D unresolved. The CDR3 runs 13 residues. V was cut by 7 bases and J by 1 base, with 8 bases left in between. Germline CDR1 SNHLY, CDR2 FYNNEI. CDR3 DNA sequence: TGTGCCAGCACCCTGGACAGCAATCAGCCCCAGCATTTT. Translation gives CASTLDSNQPQHF. The entire variable domain, with the rest obtained from reference TRBV2 and TRBJ1-5, is as follows: EPEVTQTPSHQVTQMGQEVILRCVPISNHLYFYWYRQILGQKVEFLVSFYNNEISEKSEIFDDQFSVERPDGSNFTLKIRSTKLEDSAMYFCASTLDSNQPQHFGDGTRLSIL.

The chain uses TRBV18 and TRBJ2-1; TRBD1 agrees at 7 bases. The CDR3 sequence is 14 residues long. Germline-derived CDR1 and CDR2 are KGHSH and LQKENI. The trim removed 6 bases at V and 8 bases at J, leaving 10 bases unmatched. CDR3 nucleotide sequence: TGTGCCAGCTCCCCTATGACAGGGAACGATGAGCAGTTCTTC. Encoded protein: CASSPMTGNDEQFF. The whole variable domain, filled in from reference TRBV18 and TRBJ2-1, reads NAGVMQNPRHLVRRRGQEARLRCSPMKGHSHVYWYRQLPEEGLKFMVYLQKENIIDESGMPKERFSAEFPKEGPSILRIQQVVRGDSAAYFCASSPMTGNDEQFFGPGTRLTVL.

The chain is built from TRBV28 and TRBJ2-7; 7 bases are shared with TRBD2. The CDR3 has 15 amino acids. The J segment lost 2 bases and the V segment lost 6 bases, leaving 10 bases of the junction unmatched. Germline CDR1 reads MDHEN; CDR2 reads SYDVKM. In nucleotides, the CDR3 is TGTGCCAGCAGCCCAAGCGGGGAGGTCCCCTACGAGCAGTACTTC. Amino acid sequence: CASSPSGEVPYEQYF.

The chain is built from TRBV20-1 and TRBJ2-1; D unresolved. V was clipped by 0 bases and J by 5 bases, with 2 bases between them. This CDR3 contains 11 residues. Per the germline V gene, CDR1 is DFQATT and CDR2 is SNEGSKA (reference sequence). Written as DNA, the CDR3 is TGCAGTGCTAGAGAGAACAATGAGCAGTTCTTC. Translation: CSARENNEQFF.

In its sample, this clone was seen once. The chain has TRBV5-1 and TRBJ2-7; D gene ambiguous. This CDR3 has 14 residues. Germline CDR1 SGHRS, CDR2 YFSETQ. Between the trimmed V and J ends, which lost 0 bases and 6 bases, there was a span of 13 bases. Here the CDR3 DNA reads TGCGCCAGCAGCTTGGGGGCGCCTTTGGGCGAGCAGTACTTC. It specifies CASSLGAPLGEQYF. The full variable domain, with the rest looked up from reference TRBV5-1 and TRBJ2-7, is KAGVTQTPRYLIKTRGQQVTLSCSPISGHRSVSWYQQTPGQGLQFLFEYFSETQRNKGNFPGRFSGRQFSNSRSEMNVSTLELGDSALYLCASSLGAPLGEQYFGPGTRLTVT.

The chain joins TRBV6-1 to TRBJ1-5; D gene ambiguous. This CDR3 has 12 amino acids. V was pared by 4 bases and J by 4 bases, with 5 bases between. In germline, CDR1 is MNHNS, CDR2 SASEGT. CDR3 DNA: TGTGCCAGCAGTGGGCCTAATCAGCCCCAGCATTTT. It encodes CASSGPNQPQHF.

This clone was seen just once. The V call is TRBV7-8, the J call TRBJ2-1, with 12 positions matching TRBD2. J gave up 1 base and V 5 bases, and 15 bases lay outside the gene matches. The CDR3 contains 20 residues. Germline assignment: CDR1 SGHVS and CDR2 FQNEAQ. CDR3 residues: CASSPPVGLAGGLSYNEQFF. In DNA, the CDR3 is TGTGCCAGCAGCCCCCCGGTGGGGCTAGCGGGGGGGTTATCCTACAATGAGCAGTTCTTC.

The gene calls are TRBV18 and TRBJ1-1; no firm D call. Germline loops: CDR1 KGHSH, CDR2 LQKENI. V shed 5 bases and J shed 3 bases, with 10 bases lying between them. The CDR3 totals 13 residues. The CDR3 protein is CASSLGFDTEAFF. CDR3 bases: TGTGCCAGCTCATTAGGGTTTGACACTGAAGCTTTCTTT.

This clone was observed a single time. V gene TRBV7-2 combines with J gene TRBJ1-6, with a possible D match to TRBD1 (5 bases). CDR3 length: 15 amino acids. CDR1 and CDR2 (germline): SGHTA, FQGNSA. V was shortened by 5 bases and J by 7 bases, with 15 bases between the two germline ends. The CDR3 reads CASSTRDQQNSPLHF. The CDR3 DNA is TGTGCCAGCAGCACCCGGGACCAACAGAATTCACCCCTCCACTTT. Together with reference TRBV7-2 and TRBJ1-6, the CDR3 gives the full variable domain: GAGVSQSPSNKVTEKGKDVELRCDPISGHTALYWYRQSLGQGLEFLIYFQGNSAPDKSGLPSDRFSAERTGGSVSTLTIQRTQQEDSAVYLCASSTRDQQNSPLHFGNGTRLTVT.

The rearrangement uses TRBV28 and TRBJ1-1, with TRBD1 as a possible D gene (6 bases). Germline V gene sequence: CDR1 MDHEN, CDR2 SYDVKM. V lost 6 bases and J 2 bases, leaving 13 bases between the germline ends. This CDR3 has 14 amino acids. CDR3 in DNA: TGTGCCAGCAGCCCACAGGGACGTAACACTGAAGCTTTCTTT. Amino acid sequence: CASSPQGRNTEAFF.